Listed here are 12 T cell receptor beta chains from one sample, sequenced in a study of shared clonotypes between healthy human individuals. This table comes from immunoSEQ multiplex PCR, and its TCRdb copy is limited to in-frame clones, with some not included. The data contain around 2,000,000 clones, 90% to 95% of them singletons. Selected positively for CCR7 and CD45RO-negative, naive CD8 cells excluded terminally differentiated effector memory CD45RA+ cells. Material: naive CD8+ T cells from PBMCs. Receptors were obtained from a man younger than 35 in good health. Some clones in this sample may be carry-over from other donors' samples.

The chain combines TRBV7-2 with TRBJ1-3, with D maybe TRBD1 (5 bases). V lost 1 base and J 1 base, leaving 14 bases between the germline ends. Germline assignment: CDR1 SGHTA and CDR2 FQGNSA. The CDR3 has 17 amino acids. The CDR3 DNA reads as TGTGCCAGCAGCTTAGTGACAGAACCAACTTCTGGAAACACCATATATTTT. Translating it yields CASSLVTEPTSGNTIYF.

The rearrangement uses TRBV12-5 and TRBJ2-5, with TRBD2 identical over 8 bases. The CDR3 extends over 19 amino acids. Germline CDR1 reads LGHNT; CDR2 reads FRNRAP. Trimming at V came to 5 bases and at J to 4 bases, leaving 21 bases not matched to a gene. The CDR3 is CASGARGLTSGGGIETQYF. CDR3 DNA: TGTGCTAGTGGTGCTCGGGGACTAACTAGCGGTGGGGGGATAGAGACCCAGTACTTC.

The chain couples TRBV6-5 to TRBJ2-7; D remains unclear. V was cut by 5 bases and J by 2 bases, with 13 bases left in between. CDR3 length: 14 residues. Germline V gene sequence: CDR1 MNHEY, CDR2 SVGAGI. CDR3 nucleotide sequence: TGTGCCAGCAGTGAACCCGGGCCTGCCTACGAGCAGTACTTC. Translation gives CASSEPGPAYEQYF.

This chain connects TRBV5-1 to TRBJ2-5, with D unresolved. The J call may not be correct, given that the DNA end is closer to TRBJ2-7. This CDR3 spans 14 amino acids. CDR1 SGHRS and CDR2 YFSETQ come from the germline V gene. The CDR3 loop reads CASSFRADTYEQYF. In DNA, the CDR3 is TGCGCCAGCAGCTTCCGGGCGGATACCTACGAGCAGTACTTC.

The V and J genes are TRBV9 and TRBJ1-1; D is uncertain. Trimming shortened V by 1 base and J by 1 base, and 11 bases separated the two germline ends. Per germline, CDR1 SGDLS and CDR2 YYNGEE. This CDR3 has 15 residues. The CDR3 DNA follows: TGTGCCAGCAGCGTAACGGAAGGGCCGAACACTGAAGCTTTCTTT. This translates into CASSVTEGPNTEAFF.

The sample holds one count of this clone. V is TRBV28 and J is TRBJ1-1; the D gene is possibly TRBD1 (6 bases). This CDR3 spans 18 amino acids. Trimming pared 4 bases from V and 3 bases from J, leaving 24 bases between. CDR1 and CDR2 from the germline V gene are MDHEN and SYDVKM. The CDR3 reads CASSSHPTGSNLYTEAFF. The CDR3, as DNA: TGTGCCAGCAGTTCCCACCCTACAGGGTCCAATCTTTACACTGAAGCTTTCTTT.

This clone occurred a few times. This chain joins TRBV21-1 and TRBJ1-5. TRBV21-1 is a pseudogene. The CDR3 totals 15 residues. CDR3 protein: CASSKERQNHQPQHF. The CDR3 DNA sequence: TGTGCCAGCAGCAAAGAACGGCAGAATCATCAGCCCCAGCATTTT.

This chain uses TRBV7-6 with TRBJ1-5, with 10 bases aligning to TRBD1. In germline, CDR1 is SGHVS, CDR2 FNYEAQ. The CDR3 runs 16 residues. Trimming took 3 bases from V and 5 from J; bases not matched to a gene: 7. The CDR3 loop is CASSLTGGAGHQPQHF. Here the CDR3 DNA reads TGTGCCAGCAGCTTGACAGGGGGCGCGGGACATCAGCCCCAGCATTTT.

Only a few counts were recorded for this clone. The V and J genes are TRBV7-9 and TRBJ1-1; 7 bases map to TRBD1. The V gene end was trimmed by 8 bases and the J gene end by 2 bases; junction bases not matched to a gene: 11. The length of the CDR3 is 15 residues. Germline-derived CDR1 and CDR2 are SEHNR and FQNEAQ (reference sequence). This chain's CDR3 is CASGTTQGSNTEAFF. DNA for the CDR3: TGTGCCAGCGGCACTACACAGGGGTCAAACACTGAAGCTTTCTTT.

V gene TRBV7-3 combines with J gene TRBJ2-1, with 9 bases that match TRBD2. This CDR3 region has 15 residues. With 1 base clipped from V and 7 bases from J, the junction kept 5 bases outside the gene matches. Per the germline V gene, CDR1 is SGHTA and CDR2 is FQGTGA. CDR3 DNA sequence: TGTGCCAGCAGCTTAAGGTCTAGCGGGGTAAATGAGCAGTTCTTC. This sequence encodes CASSLRSSGVNEQFF.

The chain employs TRBV27 and TRBJ2-5; 7 bases align to TRBD1. CDR1 and CDR2 (germline): MNHEY, SMNVEV (reference sequence). Germline trimming cut 5 bases from V and 1 base from J; bases unmatched to any gene: 7. The CDR3 is 15 residues long. The CDR3 coding sequence is TGTGCCAGCAGTCTCCGACAGGGCCCCCAAGAGACCCAGTACTTC. Its translation is CASSLRQGPQETQYF.

The chain couples TRBV28 to TRBJ2-1, with D tentatively TRBD2 (6 bases). Germline V lookup: CDR1 MDHEN, CDR2 SYDVKM. Trimming removed 5 bases from V and 5 bases from J, with 22 bases in between. This CDR3 contains 17 residues. CDR3 bases: TGTGCCAGCAGTCGGGACTTCGGGAGAGGGGAACACAATGAGCAGTTCTTC. Its protein product is CASSRDFGRGEHNEQFF. The entire variable domain, with the rest obtained from reference TRBV28 and TRBJ2-1, is as follows: DVKVTQSSRYLVKRTGEKVFLECVQDMDHENMFWYRQDPGLGLRLIYFSYDVKMKEKGDIPEGYSVSREKKERFSLILESASTNQTSMYLCASSRDFGRGEHNEQFFGPGTRLTVL.